The clone carrying this TCR beta chain was picked up many times. These data come from a study of T cells in Graves' hyperthyroidism and ophthalmopathy. Across the whole study: Peripheral blood samples were taken at initial diagnosis, prior to any treatment.

From RNA transcripts, TCR beta CDR3 regions were amplified. HTBI primers drove first-round RT-PCR of the TCR CDR3. TCRdb redid the calling of the multiplex PCR reads with MiXCR, one entry per CDR3 protein. The table records about 350,000 distinct CDR3 sequences, 11% to 15% of them present only once. Graves' hyperthyroidism was deemed stable given no ophthalmopathy progression within 18 months. Uncontrolled infection, other autoimmune disease, pregnancy or lactation excluded patients. Each diagnosis drew on symptoms, thyroxine, TRAb, thyroid ultrasound and orbital computed tomography findings. Trimming pared 10 bases from V and 0 bases from J, leaving 9 bases between. This CDR3 comprises 14 residues. Germline loops: CDR1 KGHDR, CDR2 SFDVKD.

The sequence was collected from a woman in her twenties or thirties with Graves' hyperthyroidism. Sequencing input: blood. This sequence joins TRBV24-1 and TRBJ2-6; D is uncertain. The CDR3 coding sequence is TGTGCCACTCAACATTCCTCTGGGGCCAACGTCCTGACTTTC. Protein product: CATQHSSGANVLTF.